What follows are 12 T cell receptor beta chains derived from one specimen sequenced in a study of cytomegalovirus exposure and HLA in healthy donors. It was with 60 Vbeta and 13 Jbeta primers that the PCR ran. The method was immunoSEQ multiplex PCR; TCRdb's version includes in-frame clones alone and lacks a portion of them. The table lists under 90,000 clones, around 70% of them singletons. Sequencing was performed on PBMCs. These receptors originate from a man aged 35 to 55 in good health and CMV-seropositive.

This chain connects TRBV7-6 to TRBJ2-7; TRBD2 agrees at 9 bases. Germline V gene sequence: CDR1 SGHVS, CDR2 FNYEAQ. J lost 4 bases, V lost 5 bases, and 3 bases had no gene match. The CDR3 sequence is 13 residues long. CDR3 sequence: CASSRGLAYEQYF. CDR3 in DNA: TGTGCCAGCAGCAGGGGACTAGCTTACGAGCAGTACTTC.

The V gene is TRBV28, the J gene TRBJ1-5; maybe TRBD1 (6 bases). Trimming cost V 4 bases and J 0 bases, with 10 bases left between them. The CDR3 has 15 residues. Germline lookup yields CDR1 MDHEN and CDR2 SYDVKM. In DNA, the CDR3 is TGTGCCAGCAGTTCCGGACAGATTAGCAATCAGCCCCAGCATTTT. The encoded protein is CASSSGQISNQPQHF.

The chain joins TRBV6-5 to TRBJ1-6, with TRBD1 matching 7 bases. Trimming removed 10 bases from V and 0 bases from J; junction bases left unmatched: 6. This CDR3 has 15 amino acids. Germline V gene data show CDR1 as MNHEY and CDR2 as SVGAGI. CDR3 nucleotides: TGTGCCACTAAGACAGGGAGCTCCTATAATTCACCCCTCCACTTT. Amino acids: CATKTGSSYNSPLHF.

The CDR3 is CASSGTGYGYTF. The CDR3 nucleotides are TGTGCCAGCAGTGGGACAGGCTATGGCTACACCTTC. The V call is TRBV25-1, the J call TRBJ1-2; 7 bases fit TRBD1. The CDR3 is 12 amino acids. The V gene's germline CDR1 is MGHDK and CDR2 SYGVNS. V lost 4 bases to trimming and J lost 4 bases; unmatched junction nucleotides: 0.

This clone was recorded a few times. The genes are TRBV28 and TRBJ2-6; D is perhaps TRBD1 (5 bases). The V end was cut by 2 bases, the J end by 1 base, with 9 bases between. Germline V gives CDR1 MDHEN, CDR2 SYDVKM. This CDR3 comprises 16 residues. The CDR3 sequence is CASSLGALSGANVLTF. The DNA for the CDR3 is TGTGCCAGCAGTTTAGGGGCCTTATCTGGGGCCAACGTCCTGACTTTC.

This clone was detected a few times. Other DNA sequences within the sample encode an identical CDR3. The CDR3: CASSLVAGADNEQFF. CDR3 DNA sequence: TGCGCCAGCAGCTTGGTAGCGGGGGCAGACAATGAGCAGTTCTTC. The chain recombines TRBV5-1 with TRBJ2-1, with TRBD2 matching over 9 bases. Trimming took 0 bases from V and 5 from J; bases not matched to a gene: 3. Germline V CDR1 and CDR2: SGHRS, YFSETQ. The CDR3 extends over 15 amino acids.

The chain recombines TRBV7-2 with TRBJ2-7; D possibly corresponds to TRBD2 (7 bases). This CDR3 comprises 15 residues. The germline CDR1 and CDR2 sequences are SGHTA and FQGNSA. Between the trimmed V and J ends, which lost 7 bases and 5 bases, there was a span of 21 bases. The CDR3 region is CASTGGRGRADEQYF. The CDR3 bases are TGTGCCAGCACCGGGGGTAGGGGGAGGGCCGACGAGCAGTACTTC.

V and J are TRBV4-3 and TRBJ2-7; 10 positions agree with TRBD2. V lost 4 bases to trimming and J lost 6 bases; unmatched junction nucleotides: 6. The CDR3 contains 14 residues. Looked up from germline, CDR1 is LGHNA and CDR2 is YSLEER. CDR3 coding DNA: TGCGCCAGCAGCCGAGCGGGGGGGCGGTTCGAGCAGTACTTC. Protein product: CASSRAGGRFEQYF.

This chain's CDR3 is CASSLAGLAGDTQYF. The CDR3 DNA reads as TGCGCCAGCAGCTTGGCCGGACTAGCGGGGGATACGCAGTATTTT. The chain uses TRBV5-1 and TRBJ2-3; 12 bases line up with TRBD2. CDR1 and CDR2 from the germline V gene are SGHRS and YFSETQ. The CDR3 has 15 amino acids. The trim removed 0 bases at V and 6 bases at J, leaving 2 bases unmatched.

The V call is TRBV7-8, the J call TRBJ1-1; weak D call: TRBD1 (6 bases). Germline V gene data show CDR1 as SGHVS and CDR2 as FQNEAQ. The CDR3 length is 14 residues. Trimming took off 3 bases at V and 1 base at J, with 9 bases between the two ends. The CDR3 sequence: CASSFGTSNTEAFF. CDR3 nucleotide sequence: TGTGCCAGCAGCTTCGGGACATCGAACACTGAAGCTTTCTTT. The variable domain in full, completed from reference TRBV7-8 and TRBJ1-1, reads GAGVSQSPRYKVAKRGQDVALRCDPISGHVSLFWYQQALGQGPEFLTYFQNEAQLDKSGLPSDRFFAERPEGSVSTLKIQRTQQEDSAVYLCASSFGTSNTEAFFGQGTRLTVV.

The chain joins TRBV5-5 to TRBJ1-1, with TRBD1 matching 10 bases. The CDR3 has 14 amino acids. V trimming: 5 bases; J trimming: 3 bases; junction bases outside the gene matches: 4. Germline CDR1 is SGHKS and CDR2 is YYEKEE (reference sequence). CDR3 residues: CASRRDRGDTEAFF. The CDR3 DNA is TGTGCCAGCAGACGGGACAGGGGCGACACTGAAGCTTTCTTT.

This chain links TRBV19 with TRBJ2-2, with D tentatively TRBD2 (6 bases). Trimming stripped 7 bases from V and 1 base from J, with 13 bases between. The germline CDR1 and CDR2 sequences are LNHDA and SQIVND (reference sequence). This CDR3 has 15 residues. This CDR3 reads CASIGWGENTGELFF. The DNA of the CDR3 is TGTGCCAGTATTGGATGGGGGGAGAACACCGGGGAGCTGTTTTTT.